These 21 T cell receptor beta chains came from one sample sequenced in a study of cytomegalovirus exposure and HLA in healthy donors. Produced via immunoSEQ multiplex PCR; TCRdb's table is partial and in-frame only. Of around 52,000 clones in the sample, 88% were seen once. Sample: PBMCs. Receptors originate from a woman in her 30s in good health and CMV-seronegative.

This clone was observed a single time. The chain joins TRBV5-1 to TRBJ2-1, with D possibly being TRBD1 (6 bases). The V and J ends lost 0 bases and 2 bases respectively, with 9 bases between them. The germline gives CDR1 SGHRS, CDR2 YFSETQ. The CDR3 sequence is 15 residues long. The CDR3 sequence: CASSLVGDTYNEQFF. CDR3 nucleotides: TGCGCCAGCAGCTTGGTTGGGGACACCTACAATGAGCAGTTCTTC.

The chain combines TRBV28 with TRBJ1-4; D is possibly TRBD1 (5 bases). V was pared by 7 bases and J by 4 bases, with 10 bases between. Germline V lookup: CDR1 MDHEN, CDR2 SYDVKM. The length of the CDR3 is 13 residues. The CDR3 spells CASTTGGNEKLFF. In DNA, the CDR3 is TGTGCCAGCACCACCGGGGGTAATGAAAAACTGTTTTTT. The whole variable domain, remainder taken from reference TRBV28 and TRBJ1-4, is DVKVTQSSRYLVKRTGEKVFLECVQDMDHENMFWYRQDPGLGLRLIYFSYDVKMKEKGDIPEGYSVSREKKERFSLILESASTNQTSMYLCASTTGGNEKLFFGSGTQLSVL.

This clone showed up just a few times. The J gene is TRBJ2-7, the V gene TRBV5-1, with 11 bases that match TRBD1. Germline values: CDR1 SGHRS, CDR2 YFSETQ. The ends lost 0 bases at V and 7 bases at J; junction bases unmatched: 3. This CDR3 comprises 14 residues. The CDR3 sequence is CASSLGGTGGEQYF. The CDR3, as DNA: TGCGCCAGCAGCTTGGGGGGGACAGGGGGAGAGCAGTACTTC.

The V call is TRBV6-6, the J call TRBJ2-7; D perhaps matches TRBD1 (6 bases). V was trimmed by 8 bases and J by 2 bases, leaving 19 bases between them. This CDR3 contains 15 residues. Germline assignment: CDR1 MNHNY and CDR2 SVGAGI (reference sequence). This chain's CDR3 is CASRRSADSPYEQYF. The CDR3 DNA sequence: TGTGCCAGCCGACGGTCCGCGGACAGTCCCTACGAGCAGTACTTC.

The chain combines TRBV29-1 with TRBJ2-1; 9 bases agree with TRBD2. V lost 1 base to trimming and J lost 4 bases; unmatched junction nucleotides: 17. The CDR3 loop spans 19 amino acids. Germline V CDR1 and CDR2: SQVTM, ANQGSEA. CDR3 sequence: CSVEGDSGVTSGTYNEQFF. In DNA form, the CDR3 reads TGCAGCGTTGAAGGGGACAGTGGGGTGACTAGCGGAACATACAATGAGCAGTTCTTC.

V gene TRBV5-1 combines with J gene TRBJ2-2; TRBD2 agrees at 7 bases. Unmatched junction bases numbered 1, after V lost 4 bases and J lost 1 base. The CDR3 runs 14 residues. From germline, CDR1 is SGHRS and CDR2 YFSETQ. CDR3 bases: TGCGCCAGCAGCGGGGGGGGGAACACCGGGGAGCTGTTTTTT. Translating gives CASSGGGNTGELFF. Full variable domain (missing parts from reference TRBV5-1 and TRBJ2-2): KAGVTQTPRYLIKTRGQQVTLSCSPISGHRSVSWYQQTPGQGLQFLFEYFSETQRNKGNFPGRFSGRQFSNSRSEMNVSTLELGDSALYLCASSGGGNTGELFFGEGSRLTVL.

J is TRBJ1-1 and V is TRBV28; no firm D call. Germline loops: CDR1 MDHEN, CDR2 SYDVKM. The CDR3 loop spans 12 amino acids. The V gene lost 8 bases and the J gene lost 3 bases, with 10 bases spanning the gap. The CDR3 loop reads CASLTGYTEAFF. Written as DNA, the CDR3 is TGTGCCAGCTTGACGGGGTACACTGAAGCTTTCTTT.

V is TRBV30 and J is TRBJ1-2, with TRBD1 matching over 7 bases. CDR3 length: 13 amino acids. CDR1 is GTSNPN, CDR2 SVGIG, per germline (reference sequence). The V and J ends lost 2 bases and 4 bases, in that order; junction bases with no gene match: 4. The DNA for the CDR3 is TGTGCCTGGAGTCGGGACAGAAGCTATGGCTACACCTTC. Its protein product is CAWSRDRSYGYTF.

The chain recombines TRBV9 with TRBJ2-1; 9 bases fit TRBD1. CDR1 is SGDLS, CDR2 YYNGEE, per germline. V lost 3 bases to trimming and J lost 7 bases; unmatched junction nucleotides: 5. The CDR3 is made up of 14 amino acids. CDR3 in DNA: TGTGCCAGCAGCGAGGACAGGGGATCGAATGAGCAGTTCTTC. This gives the protein CASSEDRGSNEQFF.

The chain uses TRBV19 and TRBJ2-1, with TRBD2 matching 13 bases. The CDR3 length is 18 residues. V dropped 10 bases and J dropped 5; count of bases not matched to a gene: 17. From germline, CDR1 is LNHDA and CDR2 SQIVND (reference sequence). CDR3 region: CATTLPGLAGSGDNEQFF. The CDR3 DNA reads as TGTGCCACCACCCTTCCGGGACTAGCGGGATCCGGGGACAATGAGCAGTTCTTC.

Note on this clone: Compared with germline, one end of the junction differs, possibly owing to a read error. The CDR3 DNA reads as TGTGCCAGTAGTTTCTACGGGAGGAATGAGCAGTTCTTC. The encoded protein is CASSFYGRNEQFF. This sequence joins TRBV6-5 and TRBJ2-1, with 7 bases identical to TRBD2. This CDR3 comprises 13 residues. The V gene's germline CDR1 is MNHEY and CDR2 SVGAGI.

This clone was seen a handful of times. The V call is TRBV25-1, the J call TRBJ1-2; 7 bases fit TRBD1. Germline V CDR1 and CDR2: MGHDK, SYGVNS. This CDR3 is built from 16 residues. The ends lost 3 bases at V and 4 bases at J; junction bases unmatched: 11. The CDR3 here is CASSESIYTGAYGYTF. DNA for the CDR3: TGTGCCAGCAGTGAGTCCATATACACAGGGGCCTATGGCTACACCTTC.

CDR3 residues: CASRGDRATDTQYF. The CDR3 DNA reads as TGTGCCAGCAGGGGGGACAGGGCTACAGATACGCAGTATTTT. This chain connects TRBV27 to TRBJ2-3; 9 nucleotides agree with TRBD1. Germline CDR1 reads MNHEY; CDR2 reads SMNVEV (reference sequence). The J segment lost 3 bases and the V segment lost 6 bases, leaving 4 bases of the junction unmatched. There are 14 residues in the CDR3.

The chain has TRBV27 and TRBJ2-7, with a possible D match to TRBD1 (5 bases). Germline lookup yields CDR1 MNHEY and CDR2 SMNVEV (reference sequence). The V end was cut by 5 bases, the J end by 6 bases, with 8 bases between. The length of the CDR3 is 11 residues. The CDR3 nucleotides are TGTGCCAGCAGTCAGGGAACCGAGCAGTACTTC. Amino acids: CASSQGTEQYF.

This clone appeared once. V usage is TRBV28 and J usage is TRBJ1-1; D gene ambiguous. This CDR3 has 13 amino acids. Looked up from germline, CDR1 is MDHEN and CDR2 is SYDVKM. V was trimmed by 7 bases and J by 10 bases, leaving 19 bases between them. CDR3 region: CASITRARSGAFF. In nucleotides, the CDR3 is TGTGCCAGCATTACGAGGGCCCGTTCGGGAGCTTTCTTT.

The chain uses TRBV2 and TRBJ1-1; 9 bases line up with TRBD1. This CDR3 region has 15 residues. The J segment lost 1 base and the V segment lost 6 bases, leaving 6 bases of the junction unmatched. Germline CDR1 reads SNHLY; CDR2 reads FYNNEI. The CDR3 sequence is CASSNPGQGNTEAFF. CDR3 nucleotide sequence: TGTGCCAGCAGCAATCCGGGACAGGGGAACACTGAAGCTTTCTTT.

V is TRBV10-1 and J is TRBJ1-5; TRBD1 aligns across 7 bases. Germline V gene lookup returns CDR1 WNHNN and CDR2 SYGVQD (reference sequence). This CDR3 spans 15 amino acids. V gave up 2 bases and J gave up 4 bases; unmatched junction bases: 5. CDR3 DNA: TGCGCCAGCAGTGAGGCCAAACAGGGGAATCAGCCCCAGCATTTT. It translates to CASSEAKQGNQPQHF.

This clone was picked up one time. V gene TRBV19 combines with J gene TRBJ1-5; 7 bases agree with TRBD1. This CDR3 comprises 14 residues. V shed 7 bases and J 1 base; nucleotides not matched to a gene: 4. CDR1 and CDR2 (germline): LNHDA, SQIVND (reference sequence). The CDR3 bases are TGTGCCAGTACCGAGGGGGCGAGCAATCAGCCCCAGCATTTT. Protein product: CASTEGASNQPQHF. The whole variable domain, filled in from reference TRBV19 and TRBJ1-5, reads DGGITQSPKYLFRKEGQNVTLSCEQNLNHDAMYWYRQDPGQGLRLIYYSQIVNDFQKGDIAEGYSVSREKKESFPLTVTSAQKNPTAFYLCASTEGASNQPQHFGDGTRLSIL.

The gene calls are TRBV11-2 and TRBJ2-1; weak D call: TRBD1 (6 bases). The CDR3 runs to 15 residues. V shed 6 bases and J shed 0 bases, with 12 bases lying between them. Germline assignment: CDR1 SGHAT and CDR2 FQNNGV. The CDR3 nucleotides are TGTGCCAGCAGGTACAGGGTTAGCTCCTACAATGAGCAGTTCTTC. Amino acid sequence: CASRYRVSSYNEQFF.

V gene TRBV25-1 combines with J gene TRBJ2-7, with TRBD1 matching over 12 bases. This CDR3 is 15 amino acids long. Germline CDR1 reads MGHDK; CDR2 reads SYGVNS. J lost 5 bases, V lost 4 bases, and 6 bases had no gene match. The CDR3 reads CASSGGDRGRHEQYF. CDR3 in DNA: TGTGCCAGCAGTGGGGGGGACAGGGGGCGGCACGAGCAGTACTTC.

This clone was detected only once. The chain uses TRBV30 and TRBJ2-7; D remains ambiguous. CDR1 is GTSNPN and CDR2 is SVGIG in the germline V gene (reference sequence). The CDR3 has 11 residues. V was trimmed by 0 bases and J by 7 bases, leaving 7 bases between them. CDR3: CAWSVQREQYF. DNA of the CDR3: TGTGCCTGGAGTGTACAGAGAGAGCAGTACTTC.